The present TCR beta chain was sequenced within a study of vaccination effects on CD4 cells after COVID-19. Overall study: Cultures used 2 million to 2.5 million PBMC per well, 9.5 to 10 IU/ml IL-2 and around 9.5 ug/ml peptides.

Subsequent to a culture period of around 10 days, CD4+ T cells were isolated. Profiled with immunoSEQ multiplex PCR; TCRdb holds only in-frame clones, not every one. Here the sample spans 32,000 or so clones, about 65% being singletons. The CDR3 runs to 13 residues. V gave up 5 bases and J gave up 4 bases, with 11 bases separating them. CDR1 is SNHLY, CDR2 FYNNEI, per germline. As concerns this clone: What it binds is not known.

The chain links TRBV2 to TRBJ1-2; a possible D gene is TRBD1 (5 bases). Source: CD4+ T cells from PBMCs cultured without peptide, taken before COVID-19 vaccination. The TCR sequence derives from a human donor who received a COVID-19 vaccine. The CDR3 DNA sequence: TGTGCCAGCAGTTATCCGGGACGCTATGGCTACACCTTC. Translation: CASSYPGRYGYTF.